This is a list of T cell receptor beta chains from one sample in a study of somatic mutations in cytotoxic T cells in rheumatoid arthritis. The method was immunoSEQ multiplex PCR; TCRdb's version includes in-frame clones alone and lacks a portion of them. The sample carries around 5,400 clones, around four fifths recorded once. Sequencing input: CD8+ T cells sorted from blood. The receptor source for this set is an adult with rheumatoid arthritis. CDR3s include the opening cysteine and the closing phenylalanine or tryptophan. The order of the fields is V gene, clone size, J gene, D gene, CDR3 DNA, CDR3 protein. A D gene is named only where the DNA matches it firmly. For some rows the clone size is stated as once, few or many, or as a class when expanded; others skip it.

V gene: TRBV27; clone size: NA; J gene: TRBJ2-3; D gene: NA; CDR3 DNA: TGTGCCAGCAGTTTAATGGCAGGGATAGATACGCAGTATTTT; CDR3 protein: CASSLMAGIDTQYF
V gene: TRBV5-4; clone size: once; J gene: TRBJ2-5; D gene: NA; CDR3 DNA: TGTGCCAGCAGCCCGCGGGACCACCCGGGCTTGGAGACCCAGTACTTC; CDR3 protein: CASSPRDHPGLETQYF
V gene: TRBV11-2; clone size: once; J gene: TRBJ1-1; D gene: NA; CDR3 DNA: TGTGCCAGCAGCTTAGATCGGGGGTGGACGTTCTCTGAAGCTTTCTTT; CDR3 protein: CASSLDRGWTFSEAFF
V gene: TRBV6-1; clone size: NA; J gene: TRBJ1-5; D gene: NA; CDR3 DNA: TGTGCCAGCAGTGCCCCTTCGGGGGGCAATCAGCCCCAGCATTTT; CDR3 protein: CASSAPSGGNQPQHF
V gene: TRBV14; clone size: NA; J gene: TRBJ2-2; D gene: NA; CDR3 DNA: TGTGCCAGCAGCCAAGCCCCCCGGGCCACCGGGGAGCTGTTTTTT; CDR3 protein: CASSQAPRATGELFF
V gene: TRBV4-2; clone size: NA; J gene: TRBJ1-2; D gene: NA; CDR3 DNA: TGTGCCAGCAGCCAAGGGGGATGGGGGGGCGAGTATGGCTACACCTTC; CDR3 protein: CASSQGGWGGEYGYTF
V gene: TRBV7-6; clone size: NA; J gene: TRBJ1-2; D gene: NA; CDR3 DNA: TGTGCCAGCAGCTTAGCAGGAGATGGCTACACCTTC; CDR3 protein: CASSLAGDGYTF
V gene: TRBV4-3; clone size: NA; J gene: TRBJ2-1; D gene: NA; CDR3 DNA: TGCGCCAGCAGCCAATCTATAAGCCCGGGACTCTACAATGAGCAGTTCTTC; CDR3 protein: CASSQSISPGLYNEQFF
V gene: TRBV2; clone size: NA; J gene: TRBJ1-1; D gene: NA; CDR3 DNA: TGTGCCAGCTATGGAGGGACCGTTGCTTTCTTT; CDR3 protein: CASYGGTVAFF
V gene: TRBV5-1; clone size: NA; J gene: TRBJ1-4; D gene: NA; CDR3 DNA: TGCGCCAGCAGCTTCGAATCGCCGGTAAATGAAAAACTGTTTTTT; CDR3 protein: CASSFESPVNEKLFF
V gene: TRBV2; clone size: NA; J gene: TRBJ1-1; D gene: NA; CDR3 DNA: TGTGCCAGCAGCCCCGGATTGAACACTGAAGCTTTCTTT; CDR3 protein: CASSPGLNTEAFF
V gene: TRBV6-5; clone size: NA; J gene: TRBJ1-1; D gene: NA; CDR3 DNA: TGTGCCAGCAGTTACTTGAGGGGAGGGGACACTGAAGCTTTCTTT; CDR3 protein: CASSYLRGGDTEAFF
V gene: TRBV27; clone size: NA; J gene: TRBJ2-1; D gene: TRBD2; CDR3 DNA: TGTGCCAGCAGTTTACCCGGACTAGCGGGGGGACCGAATGAGCAGTTCTTC; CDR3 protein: CASSLPGLAGGPNEQFF
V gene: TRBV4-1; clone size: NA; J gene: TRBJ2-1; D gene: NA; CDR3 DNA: TGCGCCAGCAGCCAAGATACAGGGATGGGGGACAATGAGCAGTTCTTC; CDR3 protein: CASSQDTGMGDNEQFF
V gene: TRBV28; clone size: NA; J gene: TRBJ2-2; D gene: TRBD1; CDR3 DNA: TGTGCCAGCAGTTCGACAGGGGGCGACGGGGAGCTGTTTTTT; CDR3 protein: CASSSTGGDGELFF
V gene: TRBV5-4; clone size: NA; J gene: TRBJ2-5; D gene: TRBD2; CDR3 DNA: TGTGCCAGCAGCCGGACTAGCGGGGGGGCCGAAGAGACCCAGTACTTC; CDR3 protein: CASSRTSGGAEETQYF
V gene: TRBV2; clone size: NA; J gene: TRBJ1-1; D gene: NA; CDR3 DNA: TGTGCCAGCCTACCGGGCCAGCTGAACACTGAAGCTTTCTTT; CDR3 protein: CASLPGQLNTEAFF
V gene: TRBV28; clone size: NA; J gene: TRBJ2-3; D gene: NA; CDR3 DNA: TGTGCCAGCTTGTCGAGACCGGGGAAAGGAGGCACAGATACGCAGTATTTT; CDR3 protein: CASLSRPGKGGTDTQYF
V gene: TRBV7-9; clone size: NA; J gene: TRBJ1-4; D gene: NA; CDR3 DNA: TGTGCCGTAAATAACATGGGACGGAAACTGTTTTTT; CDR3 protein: CAVNNMGRKLFF
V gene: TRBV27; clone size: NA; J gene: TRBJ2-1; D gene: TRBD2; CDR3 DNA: TGTGCCAGCACCTCGAGCGGGGGGTTACTTGGTGAGCAGTTCTTC; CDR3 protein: CASTSSGGLLGEQFF
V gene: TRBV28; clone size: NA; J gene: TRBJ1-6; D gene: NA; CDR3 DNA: TGTGCCAGCAGGGGTCGGGTAACCATCTATAATTCACCCCTCCACTTT; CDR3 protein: CASRGRVTIYNSPLHF
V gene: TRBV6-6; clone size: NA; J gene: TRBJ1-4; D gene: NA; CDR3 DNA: TGTGCCAGCAGTTCTTCAGGGTTTGAAAAACTGTTTTTT; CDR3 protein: CASSSSGFEKLFF
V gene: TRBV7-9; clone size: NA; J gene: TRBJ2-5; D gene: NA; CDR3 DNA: TGTGCCAGCAGCTTAGGCGGCGGGCGGCTACAAGAGACCCAGTACTTC; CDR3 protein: CASSLGGGRLQETQYF
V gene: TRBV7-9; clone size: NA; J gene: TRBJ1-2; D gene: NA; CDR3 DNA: TGTGCCAGCAGTTTAGGGGGGCGATCTAACTATGGCTACACCTTC; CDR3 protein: CASSLGGRSNYGYTF
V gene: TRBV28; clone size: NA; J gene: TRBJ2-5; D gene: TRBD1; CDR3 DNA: TGTGCCAGCAGTTCGGCAGGGGGTCAAGAGACCCAGTACTTC; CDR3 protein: CASSSAGGQETQYF
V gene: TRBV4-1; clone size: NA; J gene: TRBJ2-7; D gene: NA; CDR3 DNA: TGCGCCAGCAGCCAAGGAGAAGGATCCTACGAGCAGTACTTC; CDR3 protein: CASSQGEGSYEQYF
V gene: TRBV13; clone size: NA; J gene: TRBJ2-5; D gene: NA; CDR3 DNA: TGTGCCAGCAGCCAGCGACAGCGCCAAGAGACCCAGTACTTC; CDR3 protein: CASSQRQRQETQYF
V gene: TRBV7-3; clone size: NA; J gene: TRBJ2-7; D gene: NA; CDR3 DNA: TGTGCCAGCAGCTCCCCGGAAGACGAGCAGTACTTC; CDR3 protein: CASSSPEDEQYF
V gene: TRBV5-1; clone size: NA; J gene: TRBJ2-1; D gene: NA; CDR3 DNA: TGCGCCAGCAGCTTGGACAGTTACAATGAGCAGTTCTTC; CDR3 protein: CASSLDSYNEQFF
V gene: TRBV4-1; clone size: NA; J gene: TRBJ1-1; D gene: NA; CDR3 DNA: TGCGCCAGCAGCCAAGATTGGGAAATTGGTGAAGCTTTCTTT; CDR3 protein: CASSQDWEIGEAFF
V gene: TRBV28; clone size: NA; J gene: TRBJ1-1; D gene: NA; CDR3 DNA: TGTGCCAGCAGCCCCCCCCAGGGGTCTTTAAACACTGAAGCTTTCTTT; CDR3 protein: CASSPPQGSLNTEAFF
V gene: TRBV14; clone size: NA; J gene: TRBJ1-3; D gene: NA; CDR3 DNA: TGTGCCAGCAGCCAAGTGGGGTGGTCTGGAAACACCATATATTTT; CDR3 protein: CASSQVGWSGNTIYF
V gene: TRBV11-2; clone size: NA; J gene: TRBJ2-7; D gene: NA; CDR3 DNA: TGTGCCAGCAGCCTGTGGGGAGTCCACGAGCAGTACTTC; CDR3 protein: CASSLWGVHEQYF
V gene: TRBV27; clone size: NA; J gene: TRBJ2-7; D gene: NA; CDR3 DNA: TGTGCCAGCAGTGTAAGGACGGGTGTCTACGAGCAGTACTTC; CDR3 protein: CASSVRTGVYEQYF
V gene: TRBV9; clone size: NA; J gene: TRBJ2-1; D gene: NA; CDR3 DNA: TGTGCCAGCAGCGCCTTACTCAGGAGCGACAATGAGCAGTTCTTC; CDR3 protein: CASSALLRSDNEQFF
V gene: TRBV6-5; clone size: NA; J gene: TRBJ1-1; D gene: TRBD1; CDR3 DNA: TGTGCCAGCAGTTTCGTCATCGGGACAGGTAACGCTGAAGCTTTCTTT; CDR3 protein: CASSFVIGTGNAEAFF
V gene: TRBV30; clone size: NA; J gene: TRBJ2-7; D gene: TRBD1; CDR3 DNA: TGTGCCTGGAGTTCGCCCTGGGACAGGGGCTACGAGCAGTACTTC; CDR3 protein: CAWSSPWDRGYEQYF
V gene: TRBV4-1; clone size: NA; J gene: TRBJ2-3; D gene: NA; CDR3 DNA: TGCGCCAGCAGCCTAATACAGGGATCCACAGATACGCAGTATTTT; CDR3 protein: CASSLIQGSTDTQYF
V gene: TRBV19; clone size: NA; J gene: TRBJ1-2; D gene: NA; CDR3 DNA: TGTGCCAGTAGCCCGCGAGCAGACTATGGCTACACCTTC; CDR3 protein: CASSPRADYGYTF
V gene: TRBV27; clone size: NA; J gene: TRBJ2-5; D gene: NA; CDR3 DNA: TGTGCCAGCAGTTCTCAGGGGGGACCCACTTGGGGGACCCAGTACTTC; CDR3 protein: CASSSQGGPTWGTQYF
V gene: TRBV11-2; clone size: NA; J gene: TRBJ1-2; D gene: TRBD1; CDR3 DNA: TGTGCCAGCAGCCCCAGGGGGCAGTATGGCTACACCTTC; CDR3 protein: CASSPRGQYGYTF
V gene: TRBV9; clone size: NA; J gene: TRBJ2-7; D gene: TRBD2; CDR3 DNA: TGTGCCAGCAGCCCCACCGGGGCGGGGGGATACTACGAGCAGTACTTC; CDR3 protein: CASSPTGAGGYYEQYF
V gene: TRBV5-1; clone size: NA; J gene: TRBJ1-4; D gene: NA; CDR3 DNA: TGCGCCAGCAAGGGCGGAAAAAAGGGTGGGGACGAAAAACTGTTTTTT; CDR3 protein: CASKGGKKGGDEKLFF
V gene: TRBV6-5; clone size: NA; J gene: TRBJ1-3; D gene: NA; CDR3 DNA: TGTGCCAGCAGTTACGGGGGGTCGTCGGGAAACACCATATATTTT; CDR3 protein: CASSYGGSSGNTIYF
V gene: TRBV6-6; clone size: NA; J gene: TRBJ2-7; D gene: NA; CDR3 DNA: TGTGCCAGCAGTTACTCGGACACCACCTACGAGCAGTACTTC; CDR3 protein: CASSYSDTTYEQYF
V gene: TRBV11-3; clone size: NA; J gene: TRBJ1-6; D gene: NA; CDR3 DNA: TGTGCCAGCAGCTTAGGGTTCGGGTCACCCCTCCACTTT; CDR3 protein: CASSLGFGSPLHF
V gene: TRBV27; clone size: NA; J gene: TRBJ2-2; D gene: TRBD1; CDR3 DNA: TGTGCCAGCAGTTGGGGGACAGGGGGGACCGGGGAGCTGTTTTTT; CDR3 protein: CASSWGTGGTGELFF
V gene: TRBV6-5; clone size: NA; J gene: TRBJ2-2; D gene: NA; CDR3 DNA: TGTGCCAGCAGTTACGAAGGTCCCACCGGGGAGCTGTTTTTT; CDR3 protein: CASSYEGPTGELFF
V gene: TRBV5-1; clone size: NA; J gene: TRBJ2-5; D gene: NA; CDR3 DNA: TGCGCCAGCAGCTTGGTCCCCAAAGAGACCCAGTACTTC; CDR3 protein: CASSLVPKETQYF
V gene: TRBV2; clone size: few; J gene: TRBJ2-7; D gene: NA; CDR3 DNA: TGTGCCAGCAGCCAAGGGGGACGAGGATCCTACGAGCAGTACTTC; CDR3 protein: CASSQGGRGSYEQYF
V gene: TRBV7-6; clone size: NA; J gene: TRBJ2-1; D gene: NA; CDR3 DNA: TGTGCCAGCAGCGGCGGGGCGGCGAACAATGAGCAGTTCTTC; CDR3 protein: CASSGGAANNEQFF